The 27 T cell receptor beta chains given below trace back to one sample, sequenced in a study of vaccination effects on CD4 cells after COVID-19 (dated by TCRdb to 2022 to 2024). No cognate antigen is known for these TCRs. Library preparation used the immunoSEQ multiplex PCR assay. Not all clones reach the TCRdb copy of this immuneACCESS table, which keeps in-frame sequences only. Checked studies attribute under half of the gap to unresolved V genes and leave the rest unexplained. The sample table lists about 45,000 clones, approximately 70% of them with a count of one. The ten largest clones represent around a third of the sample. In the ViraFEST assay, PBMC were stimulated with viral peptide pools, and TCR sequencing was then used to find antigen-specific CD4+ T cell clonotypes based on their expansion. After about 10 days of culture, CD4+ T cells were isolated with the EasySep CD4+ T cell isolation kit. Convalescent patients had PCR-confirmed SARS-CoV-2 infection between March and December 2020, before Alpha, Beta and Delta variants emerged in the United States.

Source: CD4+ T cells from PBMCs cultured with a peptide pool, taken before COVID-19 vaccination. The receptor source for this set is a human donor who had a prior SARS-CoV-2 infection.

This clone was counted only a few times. The chain's CDR3 is CASSYETSGRREQYF. The CDR3 nucleotides read TGTGCCAGCAGTTACGAGACTAGCGGGAGGCGCGAGCAGTACTTC. This chain connects TRBV6-5 to TRBJ2-7; 13 bases match TRBD2. Germline V gene data show CDR1 as MNHEY and CDR2 as SVGAGI. This CDR3 spans 15 amino acids. The ends lost 2 bases at V and 6 bases at J; junction bases unmatched: 4.

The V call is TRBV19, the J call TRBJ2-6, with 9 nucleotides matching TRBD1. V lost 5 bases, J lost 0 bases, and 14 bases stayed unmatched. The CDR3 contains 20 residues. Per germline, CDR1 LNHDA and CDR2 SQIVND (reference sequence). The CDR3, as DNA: TGTGCCAGTAGTCCAACTTTCCCGACAGGGGGGTCCTCTGGGGCCAACGTCCTGACTTTC. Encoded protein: CASSPTFPTGGSSGANVLTF.

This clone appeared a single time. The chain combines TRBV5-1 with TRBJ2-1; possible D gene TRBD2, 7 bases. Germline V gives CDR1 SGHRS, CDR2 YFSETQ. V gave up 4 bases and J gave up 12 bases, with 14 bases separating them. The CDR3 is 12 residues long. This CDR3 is CASSENREGQFF. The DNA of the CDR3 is TGCGCCAGCAGCGAGAACAGGGAGGGGCAGTTCTTC.

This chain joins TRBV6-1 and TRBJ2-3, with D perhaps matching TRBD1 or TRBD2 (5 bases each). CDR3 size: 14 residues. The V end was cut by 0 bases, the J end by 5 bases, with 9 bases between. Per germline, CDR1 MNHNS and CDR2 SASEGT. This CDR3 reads CASSEAERGDTQYF. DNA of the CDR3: TGTGCCAGCAGTGAAGCGGAGAGGGGAGATACGCAGTATTTT.

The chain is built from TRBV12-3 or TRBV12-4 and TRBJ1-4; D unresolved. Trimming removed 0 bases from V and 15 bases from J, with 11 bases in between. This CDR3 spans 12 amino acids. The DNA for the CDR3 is TGTGCCAGCAGTTTAGCGCTCGGAATCTTGTTTTTT. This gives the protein CASSLALGILFF.

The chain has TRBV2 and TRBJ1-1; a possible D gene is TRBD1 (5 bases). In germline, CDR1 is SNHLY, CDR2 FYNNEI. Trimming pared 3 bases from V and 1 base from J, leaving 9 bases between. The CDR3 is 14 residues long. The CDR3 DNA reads TGTGCCAGCAGTGAGCAGGGAGGGAACACTGAAGCTTTCTTT. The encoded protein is CASSEQGGNTEAFF.

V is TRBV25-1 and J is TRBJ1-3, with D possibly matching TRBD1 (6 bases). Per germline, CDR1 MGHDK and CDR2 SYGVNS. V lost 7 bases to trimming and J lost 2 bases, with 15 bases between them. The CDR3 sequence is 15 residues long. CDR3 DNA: TGTGCCAGCAAAGGGGGTTCGGTCGCTGGAAACACCATATATTTT. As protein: CASKGGSVAGNTIYF.

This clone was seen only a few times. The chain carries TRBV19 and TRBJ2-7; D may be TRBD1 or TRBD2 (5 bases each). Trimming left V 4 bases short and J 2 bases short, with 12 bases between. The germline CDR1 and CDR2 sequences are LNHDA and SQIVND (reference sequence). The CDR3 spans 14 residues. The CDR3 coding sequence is TGTGCCAGTAGTAGGACGGGACCGACCTACGAGCAGTACTTC. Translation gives CASSRTGPTYEQYF.

In DNA form, the CDR3 reads TGTGCCAGCAGCTTAGGGGTAGACAGTGGCTACACCTTC. It is translated as CASSLGVDSGYTF. V and J are TRBV11-3 and TRBJ1-2, with D perhaps matching TRBD1 (5 bases). Germline CDR1 SGHNT, CDR2 YENEEA. Trimming removed 1 base at V and 7 bases at J, with 10 bases between. This CDR3 has 13 residues.

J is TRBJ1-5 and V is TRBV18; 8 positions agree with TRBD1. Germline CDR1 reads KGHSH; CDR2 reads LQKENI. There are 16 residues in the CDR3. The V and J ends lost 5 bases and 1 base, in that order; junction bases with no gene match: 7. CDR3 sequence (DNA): TGTGCCAGCTCAGAGCGGACAGGGAGAAGCAATCAGCCCCAGCATTTT. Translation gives CASSERTGRSNQPQHF.

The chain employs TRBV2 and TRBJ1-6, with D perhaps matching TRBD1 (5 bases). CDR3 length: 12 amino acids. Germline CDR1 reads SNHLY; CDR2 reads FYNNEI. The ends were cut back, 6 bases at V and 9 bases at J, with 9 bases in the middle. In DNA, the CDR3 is TGTGCCAGCAGGGGGGAGAGTTCACCCCTCCACTTT. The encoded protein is CASRGESSPLHF.

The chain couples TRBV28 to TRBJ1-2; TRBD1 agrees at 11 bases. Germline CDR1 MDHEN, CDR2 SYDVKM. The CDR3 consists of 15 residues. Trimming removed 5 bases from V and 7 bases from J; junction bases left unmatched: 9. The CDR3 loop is CASSPRTGGAGGYTF. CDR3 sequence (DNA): TGTGCCAGCAGTCCGAGGACAGGGGGCGCAGGTGGCTACACCTTC.

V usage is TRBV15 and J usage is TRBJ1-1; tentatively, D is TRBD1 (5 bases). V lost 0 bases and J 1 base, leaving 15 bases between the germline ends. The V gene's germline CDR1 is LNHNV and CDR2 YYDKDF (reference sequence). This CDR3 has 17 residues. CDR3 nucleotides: TGTGCCACCAGCAGAGATTTTAGTGGGGGGAGGAACACTGAAGCTTTCTTT. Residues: CATSRDFSGGRNTEAFF.

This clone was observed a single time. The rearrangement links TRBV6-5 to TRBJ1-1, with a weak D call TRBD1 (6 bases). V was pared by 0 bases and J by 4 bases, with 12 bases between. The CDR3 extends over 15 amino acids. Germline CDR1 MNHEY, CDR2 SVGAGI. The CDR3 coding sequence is TGTGCCAGCAGTTACTCGGGGGGGGCGGTCACTGAAGCTTTCTTT. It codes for CASSYSGGAVTEAFF.

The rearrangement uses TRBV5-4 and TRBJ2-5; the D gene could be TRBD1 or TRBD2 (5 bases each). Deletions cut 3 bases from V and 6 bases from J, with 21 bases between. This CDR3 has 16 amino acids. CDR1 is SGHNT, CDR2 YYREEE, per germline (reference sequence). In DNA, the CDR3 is TGTGCCAGCAGCTGGGACCGGGACCTTAGGCTGAAGACCCAGTACTTC. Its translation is CASSWDRDLRLKTQYF.

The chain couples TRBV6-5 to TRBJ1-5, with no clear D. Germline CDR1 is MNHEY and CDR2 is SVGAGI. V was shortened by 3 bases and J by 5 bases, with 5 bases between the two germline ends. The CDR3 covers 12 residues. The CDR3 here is CASSYQDQPQHF. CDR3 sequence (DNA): TGTGCCAGCAGTTATCAGGATCAGCCCCAGCATTTT.

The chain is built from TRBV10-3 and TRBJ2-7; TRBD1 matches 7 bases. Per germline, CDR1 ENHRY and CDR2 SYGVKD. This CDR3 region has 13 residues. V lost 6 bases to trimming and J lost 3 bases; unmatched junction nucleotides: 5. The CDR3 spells CAISDRAGYEQYF. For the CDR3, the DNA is TGTGCCATCAGCGACAGGGCTGGCTACGAGCAGTACTTC.

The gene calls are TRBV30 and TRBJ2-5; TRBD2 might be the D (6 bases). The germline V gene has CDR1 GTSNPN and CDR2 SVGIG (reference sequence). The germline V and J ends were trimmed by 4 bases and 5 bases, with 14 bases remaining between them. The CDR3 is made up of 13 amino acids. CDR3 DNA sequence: TGTGCCTGGACCGGGTCAGGGAGGGAGACCCAGTACTTC. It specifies CAWTGSGRETQYF.

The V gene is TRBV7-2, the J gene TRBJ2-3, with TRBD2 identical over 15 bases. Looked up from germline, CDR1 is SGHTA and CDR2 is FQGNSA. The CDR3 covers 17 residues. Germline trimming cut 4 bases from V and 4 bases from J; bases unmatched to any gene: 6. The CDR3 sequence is CASSSGLAGGLADTQYF. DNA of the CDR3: TGTGCCAGCAGCTCCGGACTAGCGGGGGGGCTCGCAGATACGCAGTATTTT.

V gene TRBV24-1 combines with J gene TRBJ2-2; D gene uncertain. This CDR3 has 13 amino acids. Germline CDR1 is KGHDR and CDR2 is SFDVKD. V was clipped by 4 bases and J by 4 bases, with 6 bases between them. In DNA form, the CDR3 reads TGTGCCACCAGTGACCGAGCCACCGGGGAGCTGTTTTTT. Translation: CATSDRATGELFF.

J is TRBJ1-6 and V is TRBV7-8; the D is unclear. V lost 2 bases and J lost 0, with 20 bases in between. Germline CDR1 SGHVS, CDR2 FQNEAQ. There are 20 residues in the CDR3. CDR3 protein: CASSLKYSGQSTSYNSPLHF. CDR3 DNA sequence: TGTGCCAGCAGCTTAAAATACTCTGGGCAGTCGACCTCCTATAATTCACCCCTCCACTTT.

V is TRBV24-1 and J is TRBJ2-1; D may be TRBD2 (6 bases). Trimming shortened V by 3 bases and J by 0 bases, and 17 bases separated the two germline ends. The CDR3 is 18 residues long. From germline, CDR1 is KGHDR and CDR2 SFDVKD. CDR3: CATSDPSVAESSYNEQFF. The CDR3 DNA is TGTGCCACCAGTGATCCTTCCGTAGCGGAAAGCTCCTACAATGAGCAGTTCTTC.

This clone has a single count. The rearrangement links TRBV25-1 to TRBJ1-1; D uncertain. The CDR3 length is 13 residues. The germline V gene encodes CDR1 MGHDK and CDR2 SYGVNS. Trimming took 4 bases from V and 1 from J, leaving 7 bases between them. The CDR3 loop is CASSARWNTEAFF. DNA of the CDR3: TGTGCCAGCAGTGCCCGATGGAACACTGAAGCTTTCTTT.

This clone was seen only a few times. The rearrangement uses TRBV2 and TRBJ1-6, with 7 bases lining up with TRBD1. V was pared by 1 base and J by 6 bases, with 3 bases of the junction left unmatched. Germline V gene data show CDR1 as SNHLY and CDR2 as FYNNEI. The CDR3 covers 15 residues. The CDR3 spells CASSEEGAVNSPLHF. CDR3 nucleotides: TGTGCCAGCAGTGAAGAGGGGGCAGTTAATTCACCCCTCCACTTT.

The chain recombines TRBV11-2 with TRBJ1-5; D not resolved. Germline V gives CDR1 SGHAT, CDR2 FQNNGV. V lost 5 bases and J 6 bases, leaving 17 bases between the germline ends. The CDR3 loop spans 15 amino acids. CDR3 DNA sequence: TGTGCCAGCAGCCCCTCCTCGGGTTTCGGTCAGCCCCAGCATTTT. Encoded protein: CASSPSSGFGQPQHF. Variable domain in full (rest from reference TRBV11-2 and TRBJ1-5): EAGVAQSPRYKIIEKRQSVAFWCNPISGHATLYWYQQILGQGPKLLIQFQNNGVVDDSQLPKDRFSAERLKGVDSTLKIQPAKLEDSAVYLCASSPSSGFGQPQHFGDGTRLSIL.

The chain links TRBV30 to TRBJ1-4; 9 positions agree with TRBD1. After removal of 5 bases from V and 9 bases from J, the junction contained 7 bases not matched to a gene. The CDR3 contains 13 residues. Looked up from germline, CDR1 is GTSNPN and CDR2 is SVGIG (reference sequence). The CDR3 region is CAWAYRGPQKLFF. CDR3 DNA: TGTGCCTGGGCCTACAGGGGGCCGCAAAAACTGTTTTTT.

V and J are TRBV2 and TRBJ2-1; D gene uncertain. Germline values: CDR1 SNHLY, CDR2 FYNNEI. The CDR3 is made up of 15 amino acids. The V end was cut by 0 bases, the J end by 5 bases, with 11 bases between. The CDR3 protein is CASSEAVGTNNEQFF. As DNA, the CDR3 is TGTGCCAGCAGTGAAGCTGTGGGAACGAACAATGAGCAGTTCTTC.